This T cell receptor beta chain derives from a study of blood T cell repertoires in COVID-19. Whole-study context: Sites across the United States, Italy and Spain contributed samples from acute and convalescent COVID-19.

After removal of 0 bases from V and 5 bases from J, the junction contained 6 bases not matched to a gene. The CDR3 totals 15 residues. CDR1 MNHEY and CDR2 SMNVEV come from the germline V gene (reference sequence). Original methodology: By means of reference gene primer amplification, nucleated cell counts were estimated. Here immunoSEQ multiplex PCR was the method, and the copy in TCRdb shows in-frame clones only, minus some. V and J calls and clone size follow that table, whereas D and trimming were derived from the DNA. The sample contains some 100,000 clones, 80% to 90% of which appear only once. The receptor's source is a woman aged 45-60 years who had recovered from COVID-19. The sample consisted of PBMCs or T cells enriched from blood (not recorded which). The rearrangement joins TRBV27 to TRBJ2-7, with 8 positions matching TRBD1. In DNA form, the CDR3 reads TGTGCCAGCAGTTTATCGGCAGGGGGCTCGGACGAGCAGTACTTC. Amino acids: CASSLSAGGSDEQYF.